This T cell receptor (beta chain) was recorded in a study of cytomegalovirus exposure and HLA in healthy donors. Whole-study findings and limits: The likely explanation for a cluster of highly shared sequence variants was sequencing artifact. With later analysis, a missense DCLRE1C variant became linked to TCR beta V- and J-gene trimming.

The CDR3 runs 19 residues. Germline V gene lookup returns CDR1 LNHDA and CDR2 SQIVND (reference sequence). The ends lost 6 bases at V and 8 bases at J; junction bases unmatched: 24. In nominal health when sampled, donors likely had unrecorded immune exposures nonetheless. Researchers ran the PCR with 60 Vbeta and 13 Jbeta primers. TCRdb's copy holds only in-frame clones and misses some; the assay was immunoSEQ multiplex PCR. Of around 100,000 clones listed, over 65% are singletons. This clone was detected once. Its target is unknown. The rearrangement joins TRBV19 to TRBJ1-2, with 10 bases aligning to TRBD1. This clonotype originated in a woman between 35 and 50 years old in good health and CMV-seropositive. Specimen: PBMCs. The CDR3 sequence: CASRRGPRQGAFYTGGYTF. The CDR3 bases are TGTGCCAGTAGACGAGGCCCACGACAGGGGGCGTTTTATACAGGAGGCTACACCTTC.